This TCR beta chain was documented in a study of blood T cell repertoires in COVID-19. Whole-study context: Both acute and convalescent COVID-19 samples were obtained from the United States, Italy and Spain.

As processed by the authors: Reference gene primers were amplified, and this amplification served to estimate nucleated cell counts. Repertoires were generated with immunoSEQ multiplex PCR, while TCRdb's copy carries only in-frame clones and drops some. V, J and clone size were drawn from that table, and D and trimming were deduced from the DNA. The data show about 180,000 clones, approximately 85% seen once. This clone occurred once. After removal of 9 bases from V and 4 bases from J, the junction contained 19 bases not matched to a gene. CDR1 LNHDA and CDR2 SQIVND come from the germline V gene (reference sequence). This CDR3 contains 18 residues.

This rearrangement joins TRBV19 to TRBJ1-5; TRBD1 matches 9 bases. This receptor was taken from a man aged 60 to 69 with acute or convalescent COVID-19. The sequenced material came from peripheral blood. The DNA of the CDR3 is TGTGCCAGCTCCGGGACAGGGTTATCTATCGCGATTAATCAGCCCCAGCATTTT. It specifies CASSGTGLSIAINQPQHF.